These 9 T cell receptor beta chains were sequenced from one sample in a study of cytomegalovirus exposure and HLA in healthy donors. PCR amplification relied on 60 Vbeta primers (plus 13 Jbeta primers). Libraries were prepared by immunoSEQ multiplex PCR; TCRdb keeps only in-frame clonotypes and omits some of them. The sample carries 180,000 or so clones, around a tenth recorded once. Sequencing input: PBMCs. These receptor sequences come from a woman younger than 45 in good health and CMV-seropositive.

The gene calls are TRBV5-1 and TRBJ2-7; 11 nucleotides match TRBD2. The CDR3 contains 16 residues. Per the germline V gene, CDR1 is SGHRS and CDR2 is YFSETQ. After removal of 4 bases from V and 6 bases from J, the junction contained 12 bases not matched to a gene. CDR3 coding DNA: TGCGCCAGCAGCGGACTGACGACTAGCGGGACATCCGAGCAGTACTTC. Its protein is CASSGLTTSGTSEQYF.

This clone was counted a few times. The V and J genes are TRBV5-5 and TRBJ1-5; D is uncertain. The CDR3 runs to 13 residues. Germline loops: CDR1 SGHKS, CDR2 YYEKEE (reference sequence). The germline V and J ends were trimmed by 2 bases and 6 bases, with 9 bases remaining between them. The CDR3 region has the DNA TGTGCCAGCAGCTTCGCGGGGTCTCAGCCCCAGCATTTT. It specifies CASSFAGSQPQHF.

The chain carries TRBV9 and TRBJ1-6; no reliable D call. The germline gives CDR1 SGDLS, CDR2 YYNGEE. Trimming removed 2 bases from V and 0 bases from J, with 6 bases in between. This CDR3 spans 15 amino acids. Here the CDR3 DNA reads TGTGCCAGCAGCGTTCTGGCCTCCTATAATTCACCCCTCCACTTT. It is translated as CASSVLASYNSPLHF.

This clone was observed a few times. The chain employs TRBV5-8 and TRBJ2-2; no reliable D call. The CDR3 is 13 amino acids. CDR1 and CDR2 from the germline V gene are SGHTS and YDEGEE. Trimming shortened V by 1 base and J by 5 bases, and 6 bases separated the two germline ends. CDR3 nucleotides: TGTGCCAGCAGCTTGTTCAGGACCGGGGAGCTGTTTTTT. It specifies CASSLFRTGELFF.

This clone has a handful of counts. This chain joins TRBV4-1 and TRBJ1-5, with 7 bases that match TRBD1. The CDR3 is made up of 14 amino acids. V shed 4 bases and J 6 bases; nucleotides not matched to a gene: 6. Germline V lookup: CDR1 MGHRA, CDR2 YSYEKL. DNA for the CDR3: TGCGCCAGCAGCCCCACAGGGGTAGGTCAGCCCCAGCATTTT. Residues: CASSPTGVGQPQHF.

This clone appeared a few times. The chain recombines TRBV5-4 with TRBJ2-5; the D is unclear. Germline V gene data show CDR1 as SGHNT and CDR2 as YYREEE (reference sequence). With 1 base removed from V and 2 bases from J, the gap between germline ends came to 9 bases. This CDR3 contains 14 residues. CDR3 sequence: CASSLRSTQETQYF. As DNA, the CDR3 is TGTGCCAGCAGCTTGAGGAGTACGCAAGAGACCCAGTACTTC. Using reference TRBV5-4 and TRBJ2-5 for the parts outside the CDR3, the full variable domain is ETGVTQSPTHLIKTRGQQVTLRCSSQSGHNTVSWYQQALGQGPQFIFQYYREEENGRGNFPPRFSGLQFPNYSSELNVNALELDDSALYLCASSLRSTQETQYFGPGTRLLVL.

CDR3 sequence: CASSPHTSGNTEAFF. The CDR3 bases are TGCGCCAGCAGCCCCCATACCTCGGGGAACACTGAAGCTTTCTTT. The V call is TRBV4-1, the J call TRBJ1-1; D unclear. The length of the CDR3 is 15 residues. V dropped 4 bases and J dropped 1 base, with 13 bases sitting between them. In germline, CDR1 is MGHRA, CDR2 YSYEKL.

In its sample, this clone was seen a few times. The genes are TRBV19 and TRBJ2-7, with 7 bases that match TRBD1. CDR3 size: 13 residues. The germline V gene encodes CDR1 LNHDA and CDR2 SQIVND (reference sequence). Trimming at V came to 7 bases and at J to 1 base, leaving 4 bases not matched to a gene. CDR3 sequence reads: CASNGRGSYEQYF. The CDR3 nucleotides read TGTGCCAGTAACGGCAGGGGGTCCTACGAGCAGTACTTC.

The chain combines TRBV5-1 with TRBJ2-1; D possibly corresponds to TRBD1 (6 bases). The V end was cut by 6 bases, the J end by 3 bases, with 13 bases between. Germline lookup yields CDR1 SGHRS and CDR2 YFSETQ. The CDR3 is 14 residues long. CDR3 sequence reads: CASKVDSSYNEQFF. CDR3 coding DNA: TGCGCCAGCAAGGTGGACAGTAGCTACAATGAGCAGTTCTTC. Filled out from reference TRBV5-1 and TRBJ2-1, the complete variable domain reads KAGVTQTPRYLIKTRGQQVTLSCSPISGHRSVSWYQQTPGQGLQFLFEYFSETQRNKGNFPGRFSGRQFSNSRSEMNVSTLELGDSALYLCASKVDSSYNEQFFGPGTRLTVL.